This T cell receptor beta chain derives from a study of Ad26.COV2.S vaccination and SARS-CoV-2 variants. Study in general: In the COV1001 trial, the donor was in the Ad26.COV2.S arm. Study-level results: Spike-specific TCR breadth was greater in vaccine than placebo recipients. Overall T cell responses may have been underestimated by the analyses of TCR breadth and depth.

The treatment: approximately 18 received Ad26.COV2.S at low or high dose, single or two shots; 5 received placebo; per-sample allocation not given. Day 63 after the first vaccine or placebo injection was the time point for sampling. Expressing Wuhan-strain SARS-CoV-2 spike, an Ad26 vector served as the vaccine. This table comes from immunoSEQ multiplex PCR, and its TCRdb copy is limited to in-frame clones, with some not included. Of fewer than 400,000 clones in the sample, around four fifths are singletons; the top ten hold under 2.5%. Regarding this clone: The antigen is undetermined.

Germline values: CDR1 MNHEY, CDR2 SMNVEV (reference sequence). The J segment lost 6 bases and the V segment lost 4 bases, leaving 16 bases of the junction unmatched. The CDR3 loop spans 17 amino acids. The TCR comes from a person aged 18-60 years who received the Ad26.COV2.S COVID-19 vaccine or a placebo. This sequence joins TRBV27 and TRBJ2-7; 9 bases fit TRBD1. The sequencing here drew on peripheral blood, taken in a trial of Ad26.COV2.S vaccine versus placebo. The CDR3 coding sequence is TGTGCCAGCAGTTCGAGACCACCGGGACAGGGTAGGGTCGAGCAGTACTTC. It codes for CASSSRPPGQGRVEQYF.